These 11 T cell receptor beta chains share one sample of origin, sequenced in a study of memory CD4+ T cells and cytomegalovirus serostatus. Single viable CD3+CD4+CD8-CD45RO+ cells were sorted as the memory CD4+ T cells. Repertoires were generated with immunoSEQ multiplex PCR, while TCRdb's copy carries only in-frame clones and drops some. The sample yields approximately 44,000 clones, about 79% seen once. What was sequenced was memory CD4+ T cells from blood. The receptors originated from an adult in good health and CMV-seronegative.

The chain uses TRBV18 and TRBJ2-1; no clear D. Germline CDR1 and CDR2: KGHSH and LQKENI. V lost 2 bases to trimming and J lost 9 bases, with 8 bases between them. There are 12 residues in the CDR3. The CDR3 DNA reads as TGTGCCAGCTCACCAGGAAGCTTTGAGCAGTTCTTC. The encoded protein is CASSPGSFEQFF.

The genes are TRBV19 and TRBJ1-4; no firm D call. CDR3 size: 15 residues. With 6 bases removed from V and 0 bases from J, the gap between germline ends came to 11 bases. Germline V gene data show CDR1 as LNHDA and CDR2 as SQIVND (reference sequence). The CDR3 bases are TGTGCCAGTAGCGAATCAGGAGCAACTAATGAAAAACTGTTTTTT. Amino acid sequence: CASSESGATNEKLFF.

CDR3 DNA sequence: TGTGCCAGCCACGACAGGGGTAATAACTATGGCTACACCTTC. This translates into CASHDRGNNYGYTF. The chain joins TRBV28 to TRBJ1-2, with 8 nucleotides matching TRBD1. CDR1 and CDR2 (germline): MDHEN, SYDVKM. The CDR3 loop spans 14 amino acids. V shed 8 bases, J shed 1 base, and the junction held 6 bases outside the gene matches.

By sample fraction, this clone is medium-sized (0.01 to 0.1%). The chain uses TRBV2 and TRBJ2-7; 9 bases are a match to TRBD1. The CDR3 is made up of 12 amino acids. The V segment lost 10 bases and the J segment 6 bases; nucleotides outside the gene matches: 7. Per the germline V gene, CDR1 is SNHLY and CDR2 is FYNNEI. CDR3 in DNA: TGTGCCATTGGACAGGGGCTGGGCGAGCAGTACTTC. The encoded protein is CAIGQGLGEQYF.

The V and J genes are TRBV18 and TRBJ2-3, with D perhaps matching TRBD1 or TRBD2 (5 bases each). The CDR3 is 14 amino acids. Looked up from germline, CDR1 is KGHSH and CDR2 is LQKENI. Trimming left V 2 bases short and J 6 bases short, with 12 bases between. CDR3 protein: CASSPYARGDTQYF. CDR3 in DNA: TGTGCCAGCTCACCATATGCGAGGGGTGATACGCAGTATTTT.

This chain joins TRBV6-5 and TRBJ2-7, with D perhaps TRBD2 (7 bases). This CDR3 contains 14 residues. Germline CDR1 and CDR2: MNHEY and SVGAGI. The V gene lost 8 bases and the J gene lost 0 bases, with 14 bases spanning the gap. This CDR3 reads CASGRDTSSYEQYF. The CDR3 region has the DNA TGTGCCAGCGGGAGGGACACGAGCTCCTACGAGCAGTACTTC.

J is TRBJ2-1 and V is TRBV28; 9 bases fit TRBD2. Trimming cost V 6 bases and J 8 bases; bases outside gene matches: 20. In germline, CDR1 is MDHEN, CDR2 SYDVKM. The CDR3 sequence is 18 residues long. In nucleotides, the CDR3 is TGTGCCAGCAGCACGGTGGGGCTAGCGGGATTTAGGAAGGATGAGCAGTTCTTC. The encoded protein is CASSTVGLAGFRKDEQFF.

CDR3 DNA: TGTGCCAGCAGCTTAGGAGGCTACGGCTACACCTTC. Protein sequence: CASSLGGYGYTF. V and J are TRBV11-2 and TRBJ1-2; the D is unclear. The germline V gene encodes CDR1 SGHAT and CDR2 FQNNGV. V lost 1 base and J 8 bases, leaving 8 bases between the germline ends. The CDR3 length is 12 residues.

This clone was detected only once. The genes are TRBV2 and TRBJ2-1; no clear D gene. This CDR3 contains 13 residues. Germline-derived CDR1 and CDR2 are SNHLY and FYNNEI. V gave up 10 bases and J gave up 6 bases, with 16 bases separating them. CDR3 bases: TGTGCCATGTCGAAGAGGCTTGGCAATGAGCAGTTCTTC. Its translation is CAMSKRLGNEQFF.

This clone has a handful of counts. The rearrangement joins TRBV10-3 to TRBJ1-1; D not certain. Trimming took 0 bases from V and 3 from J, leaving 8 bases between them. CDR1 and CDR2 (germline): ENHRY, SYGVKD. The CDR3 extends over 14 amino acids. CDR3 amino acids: CAISESGRHTEAFF. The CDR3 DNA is TGTGCCATCAGTGAGTCTGGCAGGCACACTGAAGCTTTCTTT.

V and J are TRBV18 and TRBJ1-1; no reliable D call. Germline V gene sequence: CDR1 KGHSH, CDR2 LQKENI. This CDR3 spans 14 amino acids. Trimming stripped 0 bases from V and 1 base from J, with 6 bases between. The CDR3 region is CASSPPVSNTEAFF. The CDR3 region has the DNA TGTGCCAGCTCACCACCGGTATCGAACACTGAAGCTTTCTTT. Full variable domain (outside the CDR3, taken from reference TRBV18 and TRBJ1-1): NAGVMQNPRHLVRRRGQEARLRCSPMKGHSHVYWYRQLPEEGLKFMVYLQKENIIDESGMPKERFSAEFPKEGPSILRIQQVVRGDSAAYFCASSPPVSNTEAFFGQGTRLTVV.